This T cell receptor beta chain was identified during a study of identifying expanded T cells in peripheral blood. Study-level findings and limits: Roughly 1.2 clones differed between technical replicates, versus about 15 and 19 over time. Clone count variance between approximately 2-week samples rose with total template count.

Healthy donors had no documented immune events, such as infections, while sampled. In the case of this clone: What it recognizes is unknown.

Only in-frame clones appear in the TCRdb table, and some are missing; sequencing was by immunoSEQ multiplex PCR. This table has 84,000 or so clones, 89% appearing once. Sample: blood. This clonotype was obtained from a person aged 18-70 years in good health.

The CDR3 sequence: CASSRGTESYNEQFF. The CDR3 coding sequence is TGCGCCAGCAGCCGCGGGACAGAATCCTACAATGAGCAGTTCTTC. This rearrangement joins TRBV4-3 to TRBJ2-1; maybe TRBD1 (7 bases). The V end lost 4 bases, the J end lost 1 base, and 11 bases lay between the germline ends. The CDR3 extends over 15 amino acids. From germline, CDR1 is LGHNA and CDR2 YSLEER.